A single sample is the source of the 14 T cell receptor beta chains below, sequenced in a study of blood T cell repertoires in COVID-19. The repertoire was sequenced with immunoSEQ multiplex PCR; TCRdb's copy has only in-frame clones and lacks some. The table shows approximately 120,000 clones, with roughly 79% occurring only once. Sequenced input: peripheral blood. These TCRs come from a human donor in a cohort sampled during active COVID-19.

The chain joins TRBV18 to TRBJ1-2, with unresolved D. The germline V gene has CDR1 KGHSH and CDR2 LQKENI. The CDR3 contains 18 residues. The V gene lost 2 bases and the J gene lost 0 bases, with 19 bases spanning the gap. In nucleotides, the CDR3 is TGTGCCAGCTCACCAGCCTCTGGGAGTTTTTCTCCTAACTATGGCTACACCTTC. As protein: CASSPASGSFSPNYGYTF.

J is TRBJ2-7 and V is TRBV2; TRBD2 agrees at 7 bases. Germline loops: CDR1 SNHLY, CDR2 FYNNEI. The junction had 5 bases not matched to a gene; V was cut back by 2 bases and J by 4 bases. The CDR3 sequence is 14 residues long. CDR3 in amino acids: CASSEWEGWYEQYF. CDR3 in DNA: TGTGCCAGCAGTGAATGGGAGGGGTGGTACGAGCAGTACTTC.

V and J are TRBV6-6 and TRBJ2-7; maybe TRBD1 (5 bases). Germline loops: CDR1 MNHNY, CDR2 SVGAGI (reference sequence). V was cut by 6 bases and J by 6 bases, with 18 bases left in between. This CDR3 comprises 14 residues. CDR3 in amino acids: CASSTGAQVGEQYF. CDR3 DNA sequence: TGTGCCAGCAGCACAGGAGCCCAGGTCGGCGAGCAGTACTTC.

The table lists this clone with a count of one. CDR3 protein: CASSFPGQGNEKLFF. DNA of the CDR3: TGTGCCAGCAGTTTCCCGGGACAGGGGAATGAAAAACTGTTTTTT. The chain combines TRBV2 with TRBJ1-4, with 10 nucleotides matching TRBD1. Germline V gene data show CDR1 as SNHLY and CDR2 as FYNNEI. The CDR3 has 15 amino acids. V gave up 5 bases and J gave up 5 bases; unmatched junction bases: 5.

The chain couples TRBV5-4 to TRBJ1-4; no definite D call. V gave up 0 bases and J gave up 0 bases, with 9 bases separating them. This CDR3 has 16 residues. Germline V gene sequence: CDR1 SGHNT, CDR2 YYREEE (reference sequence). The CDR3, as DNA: TGTGCCAGCAGCTTGGACAGACCTTCAACTAATGAAAAACTGTTTTTT. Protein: CASSLDRPSTNEKLFF. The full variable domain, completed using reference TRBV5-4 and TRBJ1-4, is ETGVTQSPTHLIKTRGQQVTLRCSSQSGHNTVSWYQQALGQGPQFIFQYYREEENGRGNFPPRFSGLQFPNYSSELNVNALELDDSALYLCASSLDRPSTNEKLFFGSGTQLSVL.

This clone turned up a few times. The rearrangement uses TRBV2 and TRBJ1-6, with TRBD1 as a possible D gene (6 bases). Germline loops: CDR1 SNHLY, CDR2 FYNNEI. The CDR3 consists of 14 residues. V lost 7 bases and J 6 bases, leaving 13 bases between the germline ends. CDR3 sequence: CASTRQDPNSPLHF. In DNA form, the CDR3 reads TGTGCCAGCACAAGACAGGATCCTAATTCACCCCTCCACTTT. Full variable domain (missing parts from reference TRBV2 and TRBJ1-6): EPEVTQTPSHQVTQMGQEVILRCVPISNHLYFYWYRQILGQKVEFLVSFYNNEISEKSEIFDDQFSVERPDGSNFTLKIRSTKLEDSAMYFCASTRQDPNSPLHFGNGTRLTVT.

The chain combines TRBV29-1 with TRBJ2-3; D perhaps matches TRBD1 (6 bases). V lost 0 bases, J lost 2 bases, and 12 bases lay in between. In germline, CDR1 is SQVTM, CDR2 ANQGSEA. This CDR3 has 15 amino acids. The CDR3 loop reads CSVEDRRGSTDTQYF. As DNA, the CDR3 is TGCAGCGTTGAAGATCGAAGGGGGTCCACAGATACGCAGTATTTT.

The CDR3 sequence: CASSFRYSNQPQHF. The CDR3 bases are TGTGCCAGCAGTTTCAGGTATAGCAATCAGCCCCAGCATTTT. The chain uses TRBV27 and TRBJ1-5; D ambiguous. Germline CDR1 is MNHEY and CDR2 is SMNVEV (reference sequence). This CDR3 is 14 amino acids long. Deletions cut 3 bases from V and 0 bases from J, with 6 bases between.

CDR3 DNA: TGTGCCAGTAGTATAGATTTATTCCTATTGAACACTGAAGCTTTCTTT. Its translation: CASSIDLFLLNTEAFF. V gene TRBV19 combines with J gene TRBJ1-1; D unresolved. V lost 0 bases and J lost 0, with 11 bases in between. Germline-derived CDR1 and CDR2 are LNHDA and SQIVND (reference sequence). The CDR3 covers 16 residues.

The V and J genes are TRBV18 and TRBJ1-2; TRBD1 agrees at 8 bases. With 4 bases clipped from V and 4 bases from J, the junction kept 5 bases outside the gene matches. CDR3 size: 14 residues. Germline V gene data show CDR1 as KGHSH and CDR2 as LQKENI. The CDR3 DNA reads TGTGCCAGCTCACAGGACAGGGACCGCTATGGCTACACCTTC. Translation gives CASSQDRDRYGYTF.

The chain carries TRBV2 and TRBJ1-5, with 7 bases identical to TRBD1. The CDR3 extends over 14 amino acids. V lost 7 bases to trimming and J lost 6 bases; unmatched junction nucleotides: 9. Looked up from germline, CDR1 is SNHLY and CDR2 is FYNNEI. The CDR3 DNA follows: TGTGCCAGCACCCGAGACGGGACAGCTCAGCCCCAGCATTTT. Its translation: CASTRDGTAQPQHF.

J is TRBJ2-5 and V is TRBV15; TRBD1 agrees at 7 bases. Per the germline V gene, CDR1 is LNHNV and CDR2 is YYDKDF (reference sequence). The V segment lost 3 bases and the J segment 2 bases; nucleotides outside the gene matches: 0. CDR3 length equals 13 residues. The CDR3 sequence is CATSRDRQETQYF. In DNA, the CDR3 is TGTGCCACCAGCAGGGACAGGCAAGAGACCCAGTACTTC.

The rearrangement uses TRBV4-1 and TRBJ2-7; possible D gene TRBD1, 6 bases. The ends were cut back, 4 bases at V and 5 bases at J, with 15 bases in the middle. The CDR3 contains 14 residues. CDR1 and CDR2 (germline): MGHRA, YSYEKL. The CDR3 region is CASSRQALLDEQYF. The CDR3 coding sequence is TGCGCCAGCAGCCGACAGGCGCTTCTCGACGAGCAGTACTTC.

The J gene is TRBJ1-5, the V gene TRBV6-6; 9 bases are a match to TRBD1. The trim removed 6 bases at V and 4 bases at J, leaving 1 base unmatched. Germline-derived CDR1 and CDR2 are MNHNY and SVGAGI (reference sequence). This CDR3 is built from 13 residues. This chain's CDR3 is CASRGTGNQPQHF. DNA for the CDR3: TGTGCCAGCAGGGGGACAGGGAATCAGCCCCAGCATTTT.